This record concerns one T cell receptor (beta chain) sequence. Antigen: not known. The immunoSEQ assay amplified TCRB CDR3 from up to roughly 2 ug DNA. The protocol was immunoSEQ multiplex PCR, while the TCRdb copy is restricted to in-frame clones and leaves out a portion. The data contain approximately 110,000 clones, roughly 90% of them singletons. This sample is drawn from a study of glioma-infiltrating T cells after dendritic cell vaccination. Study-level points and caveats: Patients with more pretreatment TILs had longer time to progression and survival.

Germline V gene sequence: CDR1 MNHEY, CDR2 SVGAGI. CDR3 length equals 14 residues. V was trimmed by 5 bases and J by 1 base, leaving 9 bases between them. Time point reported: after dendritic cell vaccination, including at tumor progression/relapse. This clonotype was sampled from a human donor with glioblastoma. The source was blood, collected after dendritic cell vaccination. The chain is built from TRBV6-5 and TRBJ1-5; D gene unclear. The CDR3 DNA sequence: TGTGCCAGCAGTCGGTCAATCAGCAATCAGCCCCAGCATTTT. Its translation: CASSRSISNQPQHF.